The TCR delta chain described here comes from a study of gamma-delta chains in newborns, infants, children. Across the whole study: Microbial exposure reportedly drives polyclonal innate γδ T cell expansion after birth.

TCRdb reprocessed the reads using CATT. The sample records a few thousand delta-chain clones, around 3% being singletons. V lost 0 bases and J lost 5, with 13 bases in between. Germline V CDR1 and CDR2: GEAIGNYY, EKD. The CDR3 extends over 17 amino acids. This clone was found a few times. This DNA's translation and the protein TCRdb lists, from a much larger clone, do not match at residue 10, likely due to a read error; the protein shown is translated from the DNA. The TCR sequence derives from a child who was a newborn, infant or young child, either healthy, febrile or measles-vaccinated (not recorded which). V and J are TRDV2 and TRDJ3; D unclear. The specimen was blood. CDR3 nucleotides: TGTGCCTGTGACACCGGTGGCGGACCCAGGGACACCCGACAGATGTTTTTC. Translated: CACDTGGGPRDTRQMFF.